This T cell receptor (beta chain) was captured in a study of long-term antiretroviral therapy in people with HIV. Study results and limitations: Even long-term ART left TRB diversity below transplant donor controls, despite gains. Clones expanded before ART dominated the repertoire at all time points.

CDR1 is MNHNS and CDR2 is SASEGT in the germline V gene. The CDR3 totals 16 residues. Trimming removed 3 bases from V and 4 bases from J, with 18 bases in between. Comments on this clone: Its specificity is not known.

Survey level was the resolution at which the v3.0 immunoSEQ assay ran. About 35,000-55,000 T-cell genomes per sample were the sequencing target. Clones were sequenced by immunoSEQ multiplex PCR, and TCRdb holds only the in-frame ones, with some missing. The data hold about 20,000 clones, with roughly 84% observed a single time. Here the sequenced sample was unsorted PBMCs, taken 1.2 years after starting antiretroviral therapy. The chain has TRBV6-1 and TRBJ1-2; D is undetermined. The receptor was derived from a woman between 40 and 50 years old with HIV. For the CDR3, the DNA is TGTGCCAGCAGTGACTTATCTCTGGGCGGTGGCTATGGCTACACCTTC. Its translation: CASSDLSLGGGYGYTF.